This T cell receptor (beta chain) was profiled in a study of response to subunit inactivated influenza vaccine. TCRdb redid the calling of the RT-PCR reads with MiXCR, one entry per CDR3 protein. This table holds about 540,000 distinct CDR3 sequences, around 21% found once. The same data also contributed to another study, on T cells expressing NK-cell markers. As that report states: For TCR beta, cDNA was produced by 5'RACE template switching with UMIs. The TCR beta repertoires originated in sorted CD3+CD56+NKG2C+, CD3+CD56+NKG2C- and CD3+CD56-NKG2C+ T cells. The share of CD8+ T cells held by dominant NKG2C+ clonotypes was about 1.0-7.5% in roughly 6 donors. Researchers report these clonotypes also headed the CD3+CD56-NKG2C+ fraction in a handful of donors. HCMV specificity of expanded NKG2C+ T cell clones remained unclear.

The TCR was taken from a man aged 50 to 60 who received an inactivated influenza vaccine. The specimen was CD4+ T cells sorted from PBMCs, collected 11 to 12 days after vaccination.

CDR3: CSARNQGAMNEQFF. CDR3 coding DNA: TGCAGTGCTAGAAACCAGGGGGCGATGAATGAGCAGTTCTTC. The J gene is TRBJ2-1, the V gene TRBV20-1; 8 bases match TRBD1. V dropped 2 bases and J dropped 7; count of bases not matched to a gene: 7. CDR3 length: 14 residues. Germline loops: CDR1 DFQATT, CDR2 SNEGSKA (reference sequence).